Below, 20 T cell receptor beta chains from the same sample are listed, as sequenced in a study of tumor-infiltrating lymphocytes in oesophageal squamous cell carcinoma. TCRdb recomputed calls from the PCR reads with MiXCR, one row per CDR3 protein. The data contain around 15,000 distinct CDR3 sequences, about half of them seen just once; the ten biggest clones take up over 15%. The sample was esophageal tumor tissue. The receptors shown here come from a male donor with esophageal squamous cell carcinoma.

This chain connects TRBV12-5 to TRBJ2-3; D is perhaps TRBD2 (5 bases). This CDR3 has 16 residues. V shed 0 bases and J shed 14 bases, with 24 bases lying between them. The germline V gene has CDR1 LGHNT and CDR2 FRNRAP. CDR3 amino acids: CASGLVAGANTGELYF. For the CDR3, the DNA is TGTGCTAGTGGTTTGGTAGCAGGCGCGAACACCGGGGAGCTGTATTTT. Full variable domain (rest looked up from reference TRBV12-5 and TRBJ2-3): DARVTQTPRHKVTEMGQEVTMRCQPILGHNTVFWYRQTMMQGLELLAYFRNRAPLDDSGMPKDRFSAEMPDATLATLKIQPSEPRDSAVYFCASGLVAGANTGELYFGPGTRLTVL.

The table lists this clonotype with a count of one. DNA for the CDR3: TGTGCCAGCAGCAAGGGGATCTGGAATGAGCAGTTCTTC. Its translation: CASSKGIWNEQFF. This chain connects TRBV6-2 or TRBV6-3 to TRBJ2-5; possibly TRBD1 for D (5 bases). The last part of the DNA fits TRBJ2-1 better; the J call may be wrong. The CDR3 contains 13 residues. CDR1 is MNHEY, CDR2 SVGEGT, per germline.

Concerning this clonotype: This CDR3 fails to terminate in the conserved phenylalanine or tryptophan, so it likely reflects a read error. Because the CDR3's place on the DNA is in doubt, the DNA is left out and the CDR3 is given as listed by TCRdb. V gene TRBV6-2 or TRBV6-3 combines with J gene TRBJ2-7; the DNA was not used to check the table's D call, TRBD1. The CDR3 is made up of 18 amino acids, end residues included. Germline loops: CDR1 MNHEY, CDR2 SVGEGT. CDR3 sequence: CASSAQGTMGGYGYTFGS.

This chain links TRBV6-6 with TRBJ1-2; D could derive from TRBD1 or TRBD2 (6 bases each). Gene TRBJ2-7 matches the end of the DNA better, so the J call may be wrong. Germline-derived CDR1 and CDR2 are MNHNY and SVGAGI (reference sequence). The length of the CDR3 is 16 residues. The CDR3 region is CASSYSSGAISYEQYF. The CDR3 DNA reads TGTGCCAGCAGTTACTCCTCGGGGGCAATATCCTACGAGCAGTACTTC.

This clonotype was observed at least ten times. This may be a read error: a much more frequent sequence differs by one nucleotide. CDR3 sequence: CASRVGPSNNEQYF. In DNA, the CDR3 is TGTGCCAGCAGAGTTGGGCCAAGTAACAATGAGCAGTACTTC. This chain links TRBV27 with TRBJ2-1; D call uncertain. The assigned J gene may be wrong: the sequence end matches TRBJ2-7 better. This CDR3 is 14 amino acids long. The germline V gene encodes CDR1 MNHEY and CDR2 SMNVEV (reference sequence).

The rearrangement uses TRBV12-3 or TRBV12-4 and TRBJ2-6; the D is unclear. Trimming took 2 bases from V and 1 from J, leaving 12 bases between them. The CDR3 extends over 17 amino acids. This chain's CDR3 is CASSLSTGISGANVLTF. The DNA of the CDR3 is TGTGCCAGCAGTTTAAGCACTGGTATATCTGGGGCCAACGTCCTGACTTTC.

This clonotype was detected a few times. The rearrangement uses TRBV19 and TRBJ2-3; a weak D match, TRBD1 (6 bases). This CDR3 is 15 amino acids long. Germline lookup yields CDR1 LNHDA and CDR2 SQIVND (reference sequence). V was trimmed by 5 bases and J by 14 bases, leaving 26 bases between them. CDR3 protein: CASSRRSTGSGELYF. In DNA form, the CDR3 reads TGTGCCAGTAGTCGCCGATCAACAGGGTCCGGGGAGCTGTATTTT.

The chain links TRBV12-3 or TRBV12-4 to TRBJ2-1, with 14 bases aligning to TRBD2. V dropped 6 bases and J dropped 5; count of bases not matched to a gene: 6. The CDR3 has 16 amino acids. For the CDR3, the DNA is TGTGCCAGCAGGCGGACTAGCGGGGGGCTCGACAATGAGCAGTTCTTC. This translates into CASRRTSGGLDNEQFF.

This clonotype was found many times. The chain carries TRBV6-1 and TRBJ2-1, with TRBD2 matching 7 bases. The V segment lost 6 bases and the J segment 0 bases; nucleotides outside the gene matches: 8. The germline V gene has CDR1 MNHNS and CDR2 SASEGT. This CDR3 region has 16 residues. The CDR3 nucleotides read TGTGCCAGCAGGGAAAGCGGGGCAAGCTCCTACAATGAGCAGTTCTTC. It encodes CASRESGASSYNEQFF.

The V gene is TRBV12-3 or TRBV12-4, the J gene TRBJ1-1, with D possibly matching TRBD1 (6 bases). This CDR3 is built from 15 residues. Deletions cut 2 bases from V and 1 base from J, with 11 bases between. CDR3 region: CASSLFDRTNTEAFF. CDR3 nucleotide sequence: TGTGCCAGCAGTTTATTTGACAGGACGAACACTGAAGCTTTCTTT.

This chain links TRBV7-8 with TRBJ2-4; tentative D call: TRBD2 (6 bases). The germline V and J ends were trimmed by 5 bases and 0 bases, with 14 bases remaining between them. From germline, CDR1 is SGHVS and CDR2 FQNEAQ. The CDR3 is 16 amino acids. CDR3 amino acids: CASSLLRGIAKNIQYF. CDR3 sequence (DNA): TGTGCCAGCAGCCTACTCCGGGGGATAGCCAAAAACATTCAGTACTTC.

This clonotype was detected a few times. The rearrangement uses TRBV11-3 and TRBJ2-3, with 11 bases that match TRBD2. The CDR3 contains 15 residues. Germline V CDR1 and CDR2: SGHNT, YENEEA. The V segment lost 5 bases and the J segment 4 bases; nucleotides outside the gene matches: 5. The DNA of the CDR3 is TGTGCCAGCAGCCCGGGACTAGCGGATTCAGATACGCAGTATTTT. Protein: CASSPGLADSDTQYF.

In this sample, this clonotype turned up many times. A read error may be the cause here, since a much bigger clone is one base away. The chain combines TRBV6-2 or TRBV6-3 with TRBJ2-3, with D perhaps being TRBD1 or TRBD2 (6 bases each). The CDR3 contains 15 residues. V lost 6 bases and J 14 bases, leaving 27 bases between the germline ends. Germline lookup yields CDR1 MNHEY and CDR2 SVGEGT. The CDR3 loop is CASRGGRLNTGELYF. The CDR3 DNA reads as TGTGCCAGCAGGGGGGGCAGATTGAACACCGGGGAGCTGTATTTT.

The chain recombines TRBV12-3 or TRBV12-4 with TRBJ1-1; TRBD1 aligns across 12 bases. The V segment lost 5 bases and the J segment 4 bases; nucleotides outside the gene matches: 5. CDR3 length: 15 amino acids. CDR3 nucleotide sequence: TGTGCCAGCAGTAGACCGGGACAGGGGGCCACTGAAGCTTTCTTT. Translating it yields CASSRPGQGATEAFF.

The chain joins TRBV6-2 or TRBV6-3 to TRBJ1-1; 7 bases line up with TRBD1. Gene TRBJ2-1 matches the end of the DNA better, so the J call may be wrong. Per germline, CDR1 MNHEY and CDR2 SVGEGT. The CDR3 totals 14 residues. CDR3 DNA sequence: TGTGCCAGCAGAGACCTGGGACAGCACAATGAGCAGTTCTTC. It codes for CASRDLGQHNEQFF.

This clonotype occurred many times. An end of the junction differs from the germline gene, which may be a read error. V usage is TRBV15 and J usage is TRBJ2-1; the D is unclear. The CDR3 spans 12 residues. The germline V gene encodes CDR1 LNHNV and CDR2 YYDKDF (reference sequence). The CDR3 protein is CATSIAPNQQFF. For the CDR3, the DNA is TGTGCCACCAGCATAGCTCCCAATCAGCAGTTCTTC.

In its sample, this clonotype was seen a few times. This sequence joins TRBV7-3 and TRBJ2-1; 7 bases agree with TRBD1. Germline loops: CDR1 SGHTA, CDR2 FQGTGA. V lost 2 bases, J lost 13 bases, and 5 bases stayed unmatched. This CDR3 spans 12 amino acids. The CDR3 sequence: CASSLPGTDQFF. DNA for the CDR3: TGTGCCAGCAGCTTACCTGGGACAGATCAGTTCTTC.

The chain recombines TRBV7-9 with TRBJ2-2; D tentatively fits TRBD1 or TRBD2 (6 bases each). Germline V gene lookup returns CDR1 SEHNR and CDR2 FQNEAQ (reference sequence). The V end was cut by 8 bases, the J end by 5 bases, with 15 bases between. CDR3 length: 14 residues. The chain's CDR3 is CASLGGLRTGELFF. As DNA, the CDR3 is TGTGCCAGCCTCGGGGGCTTGAGAACCGGGGAGCTGTTTTTT.

In this sample, this clonotype turned up a few times. The chain uses TRBV7-8 and TRBJ2-1; 8 bases map to TRBD2. The DNA end is a closer match to TRBJ2-7, so the J assignment may be wrong. Germline V gives CDR1 SGHVS, CDR2 FQNEAQ. The CDR3 loop spans 12 amino acids. The chain's CDR3 is CASSGSGGEQYF. DNA of the CDR3: TGTGCCAGCAGCGGGAGCGGGGGCGAGCAGTACTTC.

In this sample, this clonotype turned up once. V and J are TRBV6-2 or TRBV6-3 and TRBJ2-3; D not certain. The end of the DNA aligns better with TRBJ2-1, so the J call may be wrong. The germline V gene has CDR1 MNHEY and CDR2 SVGEGT. This CDR3 is built from 17 residues. CDR3 sequence: CASSYSGIGEANNEQFF. The CDR3, as DNA: TGTGCCAGCAGTTACTCGGGGATAGGTGAGGCTAACAATGAGCAGTTCTTC.